This T cell receptor beta chain derives from a study of T cells in localized non-small cell lung cancer. General observations from the study: The study found T cell clonality highest in uninvolved adjacent lung, above tumor. A median of approximately 50 clones ranked among the top 100 in tumor appeared in adjacent lung. Sequencing, confined to only one tumor region, leaves heterogeneity possible. In the blood, greater T cell density corresponded to longer overall survival.

The CDR3 has 13 residues. In germline, CDR1 is GTSNPN, CDR2 SVGIG (reference sequence). The V gene lost 3 bases and the J gene lost 7 bases, with 13 bases spanning the gap. A note on this clone: Antigen unknown.

Data came from immunoSEQ multiplex PCR; TCRdb stores just in-frame clones and leaves some out. The sample shows approximately 20,000 clones, around 90% of them seen only once. This sequence originates from a male donor at least 60 years old with stage I squamous cell lung carcinoma. The sequenced sample was peripheral blood, obtained before any cancer treatment. The chain is built from TRBV30 and TRBJ2-1; TRBD2 is a possible D gene (5 bases). CDR3 protein: CAWSRMAGNEQFF. CDR3 DNA: TGTGCCTGGAGCAGGATGGCGGGTAATGAGCAGTTCTTC.